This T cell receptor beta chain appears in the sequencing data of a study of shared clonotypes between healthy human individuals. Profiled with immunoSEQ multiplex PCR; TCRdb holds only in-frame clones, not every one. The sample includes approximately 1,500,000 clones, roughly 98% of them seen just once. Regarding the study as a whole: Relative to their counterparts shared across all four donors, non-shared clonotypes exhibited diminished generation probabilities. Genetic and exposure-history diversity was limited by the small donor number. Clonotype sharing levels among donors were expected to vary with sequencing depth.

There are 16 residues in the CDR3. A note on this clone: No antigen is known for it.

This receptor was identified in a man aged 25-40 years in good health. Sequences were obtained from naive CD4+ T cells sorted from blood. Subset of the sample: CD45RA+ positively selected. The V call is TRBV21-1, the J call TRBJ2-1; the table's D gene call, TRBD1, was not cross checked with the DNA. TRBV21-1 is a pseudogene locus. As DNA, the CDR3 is TGTGCCAGCAGCACGACAGGGGAAGGGTGGTACAATGAGCAGTTCTTC. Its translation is CASSTTGEGWYNEQFF.